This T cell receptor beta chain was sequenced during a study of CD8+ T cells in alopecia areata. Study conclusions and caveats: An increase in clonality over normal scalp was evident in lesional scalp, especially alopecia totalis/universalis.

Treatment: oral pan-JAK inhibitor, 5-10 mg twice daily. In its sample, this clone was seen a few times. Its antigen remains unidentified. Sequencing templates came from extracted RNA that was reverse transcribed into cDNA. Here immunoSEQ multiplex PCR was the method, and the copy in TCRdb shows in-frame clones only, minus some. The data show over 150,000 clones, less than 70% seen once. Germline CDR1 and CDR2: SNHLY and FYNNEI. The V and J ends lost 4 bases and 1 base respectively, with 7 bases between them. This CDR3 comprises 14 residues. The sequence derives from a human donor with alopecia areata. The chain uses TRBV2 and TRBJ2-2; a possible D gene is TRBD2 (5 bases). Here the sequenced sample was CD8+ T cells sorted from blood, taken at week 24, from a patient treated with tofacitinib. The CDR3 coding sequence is TGTGCCAGCAGTGCGGGAAAGAACACCGGGGAGCTGTTTTTT. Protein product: CASSAGKNTGELFF.